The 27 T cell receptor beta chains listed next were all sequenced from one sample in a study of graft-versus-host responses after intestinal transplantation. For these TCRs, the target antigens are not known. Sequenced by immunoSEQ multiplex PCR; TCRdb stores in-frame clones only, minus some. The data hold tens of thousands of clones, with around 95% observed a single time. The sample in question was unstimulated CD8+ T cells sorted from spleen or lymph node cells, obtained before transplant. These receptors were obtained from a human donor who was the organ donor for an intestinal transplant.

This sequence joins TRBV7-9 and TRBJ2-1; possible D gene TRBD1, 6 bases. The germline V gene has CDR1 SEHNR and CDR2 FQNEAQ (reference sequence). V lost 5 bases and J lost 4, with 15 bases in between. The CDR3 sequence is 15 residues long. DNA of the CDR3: TGTGCCAGCAGCCCAACAGGGTTAGGGTACAATGAGCAGTTCTTC. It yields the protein CASSPTGLGYNEQFF.

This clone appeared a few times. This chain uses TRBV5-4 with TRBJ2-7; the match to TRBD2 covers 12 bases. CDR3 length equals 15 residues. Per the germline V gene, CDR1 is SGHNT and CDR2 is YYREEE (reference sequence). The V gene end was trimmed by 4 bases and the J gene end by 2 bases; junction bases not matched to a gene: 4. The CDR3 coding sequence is TGTGCCAGCAGCCCAGCTAGCGGGGGGGCCTACGAGCAGTACTTC. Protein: CASSPASGGAYEQYF.

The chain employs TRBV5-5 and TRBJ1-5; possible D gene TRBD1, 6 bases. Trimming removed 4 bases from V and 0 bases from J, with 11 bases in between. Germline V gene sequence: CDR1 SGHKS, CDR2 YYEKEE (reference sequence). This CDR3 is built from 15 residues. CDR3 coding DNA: TGTGCCAGCAGCCCGGGACAATATAGCAATCAGCCCCAGCATTTT. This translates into CASSPGQYSNQPQHF.

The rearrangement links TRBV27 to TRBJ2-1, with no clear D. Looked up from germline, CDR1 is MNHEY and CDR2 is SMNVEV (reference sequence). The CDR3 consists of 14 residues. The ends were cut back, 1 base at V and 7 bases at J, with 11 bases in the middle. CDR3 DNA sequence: TGTGCCAGCAGTTTATTTCCGGCTGCTAATGAGCAGTTCTTC. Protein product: CASSLFPAANEQFF.

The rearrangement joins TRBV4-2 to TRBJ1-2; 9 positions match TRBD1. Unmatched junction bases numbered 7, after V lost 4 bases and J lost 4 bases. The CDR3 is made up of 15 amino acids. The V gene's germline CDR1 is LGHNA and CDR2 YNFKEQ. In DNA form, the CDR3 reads TGTGCCAGCAGCCTAGGGACAGGGAAGCCCTATGGCTACACCTTC. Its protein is CASSLGTGKPYGYTF.

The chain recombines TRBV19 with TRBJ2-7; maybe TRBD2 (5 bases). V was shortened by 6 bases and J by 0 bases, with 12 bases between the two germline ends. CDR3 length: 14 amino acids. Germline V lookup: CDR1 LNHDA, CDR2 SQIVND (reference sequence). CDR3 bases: TGTGCCAGTAGCGCGAGGGTGAGCTCCTACGAGCAGTACTTC. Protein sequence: CASSARVSSYEQYF.

The CDR3 here is CASSQRVSGLVTDTQYF. The CDR3 nucleotides read TGCGCCAGCAGCCAACGGGTCTCAGGTCTAGTCACAGATACGCAGTATTTT. The genes are TRBV4-3 and TRBJ2-3; unclear D gene. This CDR3 contains 17 residues. The V end was cut by 2 bases, the J end by 2 bases, with 17 bases between. Germline CDR1 reads LGHNA; CDR2 reads YSLEER.

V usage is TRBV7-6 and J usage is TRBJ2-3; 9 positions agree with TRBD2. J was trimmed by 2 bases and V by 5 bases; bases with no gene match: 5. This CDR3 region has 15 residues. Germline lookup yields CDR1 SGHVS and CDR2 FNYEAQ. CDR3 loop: CASSPSGAHTDTQYF. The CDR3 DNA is TGTGCCAGCAGCCCTAGCGGGGCGCACACAGATACGCAGTATTTT.

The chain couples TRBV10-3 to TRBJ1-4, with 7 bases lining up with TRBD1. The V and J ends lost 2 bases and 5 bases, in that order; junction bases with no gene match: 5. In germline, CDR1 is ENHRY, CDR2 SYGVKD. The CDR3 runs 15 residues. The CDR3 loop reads CAISEGQAVNEKLFF. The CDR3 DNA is TGTGCCATCAGTGAGGGACAGGCGGTGAATGAAAAACTGTTTTTT.

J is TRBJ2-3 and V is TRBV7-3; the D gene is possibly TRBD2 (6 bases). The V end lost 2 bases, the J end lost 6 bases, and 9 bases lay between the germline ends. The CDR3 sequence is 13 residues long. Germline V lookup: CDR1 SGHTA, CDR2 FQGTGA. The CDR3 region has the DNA TGTGCCAGCAGCTTAGTAGGGAGGGATACGCAGTATTTT. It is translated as CASSLVGRDTQYF.

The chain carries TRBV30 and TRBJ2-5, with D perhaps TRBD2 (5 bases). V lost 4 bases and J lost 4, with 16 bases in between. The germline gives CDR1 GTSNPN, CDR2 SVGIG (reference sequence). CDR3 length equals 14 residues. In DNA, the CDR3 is TGTGCCTGGACGAGGGCGGTTCTGGTAGAGACCCAGTACTTC. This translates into CAWTRAVLVETQYF.

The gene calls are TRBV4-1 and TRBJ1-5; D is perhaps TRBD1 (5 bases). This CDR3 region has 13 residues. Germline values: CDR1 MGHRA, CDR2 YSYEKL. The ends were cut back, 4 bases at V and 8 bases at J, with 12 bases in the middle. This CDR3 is CASSPDGAKPQHF. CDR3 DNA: TGCGCCAGCAGCCCCGATGGGGCGAAGCCCCAGCATTTT.

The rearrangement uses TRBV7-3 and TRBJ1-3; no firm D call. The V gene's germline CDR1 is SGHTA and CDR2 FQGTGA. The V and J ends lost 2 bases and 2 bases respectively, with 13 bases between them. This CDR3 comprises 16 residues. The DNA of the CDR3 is TGTGCCAGCAGCTTATTAGACGGGAACACTGGAAACACCATATATTTT. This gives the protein CASSLLDGNTGNTIYF. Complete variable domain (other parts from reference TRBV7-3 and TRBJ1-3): GAGVSQTPSNKVTEKGKYVELRCDPISGHTALYWYRQSLGQGPEFLIYFQGTGAADDSGLPNDRFFAVRPEGSVSTLKIQRTERGDSAVYLCASSLLDGNTGNTIYFGEGSWLTVV.

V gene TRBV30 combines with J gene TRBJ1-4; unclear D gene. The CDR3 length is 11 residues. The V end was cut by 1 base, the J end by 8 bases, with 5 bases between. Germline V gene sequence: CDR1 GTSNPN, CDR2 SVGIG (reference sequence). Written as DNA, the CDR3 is TGTGCCTGGAGTGATATCGAAAAACTGTTTTTT. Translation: CAWSDIEKLFF.

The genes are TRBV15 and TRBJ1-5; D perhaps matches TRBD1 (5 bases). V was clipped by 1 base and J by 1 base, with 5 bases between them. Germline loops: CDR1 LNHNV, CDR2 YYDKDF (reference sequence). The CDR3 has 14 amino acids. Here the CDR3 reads CATSRGGSNQPQHF. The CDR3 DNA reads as TGTGCCACCAGCAGAGGGGGGAGCAATCAGCCCCAGCATTTT.

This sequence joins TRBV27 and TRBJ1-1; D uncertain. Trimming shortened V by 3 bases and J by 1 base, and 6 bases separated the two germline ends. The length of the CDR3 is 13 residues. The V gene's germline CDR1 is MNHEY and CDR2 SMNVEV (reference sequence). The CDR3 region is CASSFDRNTEAFF. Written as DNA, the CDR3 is TGTGCCAGCAGTTTCGATCGGAACACTGAAGCTTTCTTT.

This CDR3 reads CASSLSGGASYEQYF. CDR3 coding DNA: TGTGCCAGCAGTTTATCCGGGGGGGCGAGCTACGAGCAGTACTTC. The chain uses TRBV27 and TRBJ2-5; 8 nucleotides match TRBD2. The end of the DNA fits TRBJ2-7 better, so the J call may be wrong. CDR1 is MNHEY, CDR2 SMNVEV, per germline (reference sequence). CDR3 size: 15 residues.

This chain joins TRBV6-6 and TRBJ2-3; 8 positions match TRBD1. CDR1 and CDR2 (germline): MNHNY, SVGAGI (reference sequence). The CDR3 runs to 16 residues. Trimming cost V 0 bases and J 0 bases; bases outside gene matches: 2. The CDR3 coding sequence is TGTGCCAGCAGTTACTCGACAGGGGCTAGCACAGATACGCAGTATTTT. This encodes CASSYSTGASTDTQYF.

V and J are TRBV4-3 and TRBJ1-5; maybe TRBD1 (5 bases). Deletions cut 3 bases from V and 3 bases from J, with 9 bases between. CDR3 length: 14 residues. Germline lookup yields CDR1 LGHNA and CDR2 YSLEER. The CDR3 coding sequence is TGCGCCAGCAGCCAGGGGGGTTCCAATCAGCCCCAGCATTTT. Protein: CASSQGGSNQPQHF.

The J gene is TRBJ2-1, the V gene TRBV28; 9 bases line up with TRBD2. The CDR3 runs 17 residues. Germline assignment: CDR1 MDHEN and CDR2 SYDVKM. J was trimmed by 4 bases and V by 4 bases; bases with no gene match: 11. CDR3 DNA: TGTGCCAGCAGTTCTCCCTCCAGCGGGGGGTATTACAATGAGCAGTTCTTC. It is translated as CASSSPSSGGYYNEQFF.

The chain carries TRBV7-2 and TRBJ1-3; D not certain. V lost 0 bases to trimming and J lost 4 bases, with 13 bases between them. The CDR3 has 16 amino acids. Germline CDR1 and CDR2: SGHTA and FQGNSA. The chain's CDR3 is CASSLAREGSGNTIYF. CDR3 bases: TGTGCCAGCAGCTTAGCGCGTGAAGGTTCAGGAAACACCATATATTTT.

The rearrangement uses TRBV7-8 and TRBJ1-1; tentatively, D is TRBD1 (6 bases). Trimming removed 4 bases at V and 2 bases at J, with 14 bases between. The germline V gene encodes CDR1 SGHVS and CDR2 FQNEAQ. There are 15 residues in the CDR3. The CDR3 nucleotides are TGTGCCAGCAGCTCGATGACAGGAAAAAACACTGAAGCTTTCTTT. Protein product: CASSSMTGKNTEAFF.

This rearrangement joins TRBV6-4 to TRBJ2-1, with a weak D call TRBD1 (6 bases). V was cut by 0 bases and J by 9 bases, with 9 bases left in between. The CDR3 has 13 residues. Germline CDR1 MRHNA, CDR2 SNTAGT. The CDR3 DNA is TGTGCCAGCAGTGACTCGTACAGGGCTGAGCAGTTCTTC. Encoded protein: CASSDSYRAEQFF.

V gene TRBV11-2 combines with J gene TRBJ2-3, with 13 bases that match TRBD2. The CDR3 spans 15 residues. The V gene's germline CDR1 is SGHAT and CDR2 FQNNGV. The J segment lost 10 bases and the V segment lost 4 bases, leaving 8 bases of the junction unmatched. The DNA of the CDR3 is TGTGCCAGCAGCTCGGGACTAGCGGGGCCAGGGGCGCAGTATTTT. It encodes CASSSGLAGPGAQYF.

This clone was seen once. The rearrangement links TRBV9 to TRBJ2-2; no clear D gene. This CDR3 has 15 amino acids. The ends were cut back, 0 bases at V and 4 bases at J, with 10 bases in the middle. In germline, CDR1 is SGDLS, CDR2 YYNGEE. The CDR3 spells CASSVGVSSTGELFF. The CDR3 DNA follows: TGTGCCAGCAGCGTAGGGGTCTCTTCCACCGGGGAGCTGTTTTTT.

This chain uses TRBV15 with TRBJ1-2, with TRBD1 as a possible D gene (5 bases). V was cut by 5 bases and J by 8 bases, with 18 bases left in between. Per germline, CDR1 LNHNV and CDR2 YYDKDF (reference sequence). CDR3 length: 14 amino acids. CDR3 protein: CATSPSEGWEGYTF. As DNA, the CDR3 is TGTGCCACCAGCCCGAGCGAGGGGTGGGAGGGCTACACCTTC.

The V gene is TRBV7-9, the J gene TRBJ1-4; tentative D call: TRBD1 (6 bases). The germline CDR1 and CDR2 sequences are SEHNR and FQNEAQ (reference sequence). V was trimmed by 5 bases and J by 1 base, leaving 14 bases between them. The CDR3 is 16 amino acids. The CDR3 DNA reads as TGTGCCAGCAGCACCCGGACAGATGTAACTAATGAAAAACTGTTTTTT. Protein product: CASSTRTDVTNEKLFF.